This T cell receptor (beta chain) derives from a study of OX40 agonist ivuxolimab in advanced cancers. Study as a whole: Dose-escalation patients suffered from hepatocellular carcinoma, melanoma, renal cell or head and neck cancer. Enrollees could have had prior anti-PD-1, anti-PD-L1 or anti-CTLA-4 therapy, which around 43% had received. Findings and limits, study-wide: More expanded clones were found, on average, in CD8+ than in CD4+ T cells.

Worth noting for this clone: Its target is not known.

CDR3 length: 12 residues. Germline V gene sequence: CDR1 GTSNPN, CDR2 SVGIG (reference sequence). Deletions cut 2 bases from V and 3 bases from J, with 8 bases between. Sequencing used immunoSEQ multiplex PCR; TCRdb keeps in-frame clones, though not all of them. The sample records over 65,000 clones, 92% being singletons. The chain uses TRBV30 and TRBJ2-7; the D gene is possibly TRBD1 (5 bases). Specimen: CD4+ or CD8+ T cells sorted from blood, collected in a trial of the OX40 agonist ivuxolimab. This receptor was taken from an adult with an advanced solid tumor such as melanoma, head and neck, liver or kidney cancer. CDR3 nucleotides: TGTGCCTGGAGTCCCCAGGGCTACGAGCAGTACTTC. Its protein product is CAWSPQGYEQYF.